These 16 T cell receptor beta chains were sequenced from one sample in a study of shared clonotypes between healthy human individuals. TCRdb's copy holds only in-frame clones and misses some; the assay was immunoSEQ multiplex PCR. The top ten hold under 15% of the sample, which has roughly 510,000 clones, nearly 80% seen once. Sample: PBMCs. All receptors derive from a woman aged 40 to 50 in good health. Some clones in this sample may be carry-over from other donors' samples.

The V and J genes are TRBV9 and TRBJ1-2, with 12 positions matching TRBD1. V lost 6 bases to trimming and J lost 6 bases; unmatched junction nucleotides: 9. CDR3 length equals 15 residues. Germline V CDR1 and CDR2: SGDLS, YYNGEE. This CDR3 is CASTLRGQGADGYTF. In DNA, the CDR3 is TGTGCCAGCACCTTACGGGGACAGGGGGCGGATGGCTACACCTTC.

This clone was counted a single time. This sequence joins TRBV30 and TRBJ2-3, with TRBD2 matching 9 bases. This CDR3 has 13 residues. The germline V gene has CDR1 GTSNPN and CDR2 SVGIG (reference sequence). The DNA for the CDR3 is TGTTCAACGGGGCTAGCGGGAACAGATACGCAGTATTTT. It is translated as CSTGLAGTDTQYF.

The V gene is TRBV7-6, the J gene TRBJ2-1; 7 bases align to TRBD2. V lost 4 bases, J lost 10 bases, and 7 bases stayed unmatched. The CDR3 runs 13 residues. Germline V gives CDR1 SGHVS, CDR2 FNYEAQ. The CDR3 DNA reads as TGTGCCAGCAGCTCTACTAGCGTTGGGGAGCAGTTCTTC. Its protein product is CASSSTSVGEQFF. Filled out from reference TRBV7-6 and TRBJ2-1, the complete variable domain reads GAGVSQSPRYKVTKRGQDVALRCDPISGHVSLYWYRQALGQGPEFLTYFNYEAQQDKSGLPNDRFSAERPEGSISTLTIQRTEQRDSAMYRCASSSTSVGEQFFGPGTRLTVL.

The chain links TRBV27 to TRBJ2-2; no clear D. V lost 1 base to trimming and J lost 0 bases, with 3 bases between them. The CDR3 extends over 14 amino acids. Looked up from germline, CDR1 is MNHEY and CDR2 is SMNVEV (reference sequence). The CDR3 protein is CASSLWTNTGELFF. As DNA, the CDR3 is TGTGCCAGCAGTTTATGGACGAACACCGGGGAGCTGTTTTTT.

V usage is TRBV5-4 and J usage is TRBJ2-3, with D unresolved. V was trimmed by 0 bases and J by 5 bases, leaving 10 bases between them. CDR1 is SGHNT and CDR2 is YYREEE in the germline V gene (reference sequence). The CDR3 loop spans 14 amino acids. The CDR3 DNA sequence: TGTGCCAGCAGCTTGGTTTCTAGTGGAGATACGCAGTATTTT. Translating it yields CASSLVSSGDTQYF.

The chain is built from TRBV18 and TRBJ2-1, with D uncertain. From germline, CDR1 is KGHSH and CDR2 LQKENI. This CDR3 contains 13 residues. Trimming removed 6 bases from V and 9 bases from J, with 15 bases in between. For the CDR3, the DNA is TGTGCCAGCTCTTCGGAGTTGTACTCTGAGCAGTTCTTC. This gives the protein CASSSELYSEQFF.

This clone has a handful of counts. The chain couples TRBV15 to TRBJ2-2, with a tentative D call TRBD2 (6 bases). CDR1 and CDR2 from the germline V gene are LNHNV and YYDKDF (reference sequence). The CDR3 consists of 16 residues. The V and J ends lost 1 base and 0 bases respectively, with 9 bases between them. The CDR3, as DNA: TGTGCCACCAGCAGAGTGGCGGGAACGAACACCGGGGAGCTGTTTTTT. Protein product: CATSRVAGTNTGELFF.

The rearrangement links TRBV5-1 to TRBJ2-3; 10 nucleotides agree with TRBD2. Germline V CDR1 and CDR2: SGHRS, YFSETQ. The J segment lost 6 bases and the V segment lost 4 bases, leaving 11 bases of the junction unmatched. The CDR3 extends over 16 amino acids. The DNA for the CDR3 is TGCGCCAGCAGCCAGGAAACGACTAGCGGGTCGGATACGCAGTATTTT. It yields the protein CASSQETTSGSDTQYF.

The chain joins TRBV7-2 to TRBJ2-5; 13 bases align to TRBD2. V shed 6 bases and J 3 bases; nucleotides not matched to a gene: 7. CDR1 is SGHTA, CDR2 FQGNSA, per germline. This CDR3 has 16 amino acids. The CDR3 sequence: CASRYPGLAGKETQYF. CDR3 sequence (DNA): TGTGCCAGCAGATATCCGGGACTAGCGGGGAAAGAGACCCAGTACTTC.

This clone was counted at least ten times. This chain joins TRBV7-2 and TRBJ2-3, with a possible D match to TRBD1 (5 bases). The germline CDR1 and CDR2 sequences are SGHTA and FQGNSA. The CDR3 extends over 13 amino acids. Deletions cut 1 base from V and 3 bases from J, with 5 bases between. The CDR3 sequence is CASSLGQTDTQYF. CDR3 sequence (DNA): TGTGCCAGCAGCTTAGGACAGACAGATACGCAGTATTTT.

Note on this clone: The junction and the germline gene differ at one end; a read error may be behind it. The genes are TRBV13 and TRBJ2-3, with 10 positions matching TRBD1. Looked up from germline, CDR1 is PRHDT and CDR2 is FYEKMQ (reference sequence). This CDR3 spans 16 amino acids. CDR3 DNA: TGTGCCAGCAACTTACGGACAGGGGGGATGGCAGATACGCAGTATTTT. It encodes CASNLRTGGMADTQYF.

The chain has TRBV10-3 and TRBJ2-1; TRBD2 might be the D (7 bases). V lost 2 bases, J lost 0 bases, and 14 bases lay in between. The CDR3 runs to 17 residues. Germline lookup yields CDR1 ENHRY and CDR2 SYGVKD. CDR3 coding DNA: TGTGCCATCAGTGAGATTGGGGGCGGGAGCTCCTACAATGAGCAGTTCTTC. Translation: CAISEIGGGSSYNEQFF.

The rearrangement links TRBV29-1 to TRBJ1-1, with D uncertain. Trimming shortened V by 3 bases and J by 4 bases, and 6 bases separated the two germline ends. The CDR3 contains 11 residues. The germline V gene has CDR1 SQVTM and CDR2 ANQGSEA. The CDR3: CSVDLGTEAFF. The CDR3 bases are TGCAGCGTTGATTTGGGCACTGAAGCTTTCTTT.

In the case of this clone: Other DNA sequences within the sample encode an identical CDR3. This rearrangement joins TRBV27 to TRBJ2-7; 12 nucleotides align to TRBD2. Germline loops: CDR1 MNHEY, CDR2 SMNVEV (reference sequence). V shed 5 bases, J shed 2 bases, and the junction held 1 base outside the gene matches. The CDR3 totals 14 residues. Here the CDR3 DNA reads TGTGCCAGCAGTCTAGCGGGAGGGCCCTACGAGCAGTACTTC. It translates to CASSLAGGPYEQYF.

The table lists this clone with a count of one. The V gene is TRBV7-8, the J gene TRBJ2-2, with D possibly TRBD1 on 5 matching bases. This CDR3 contains 17 residues. Per germline, CDR1 SGHVS and CDR2 FQNEAQ. The V gene lost 5 bases and the J gene lost 0 bases, with 16 bases spanning the gap. CDR3 loop: CASSEPTATANTGELFF. Here the CDR3 DNA reads TGTGCCAGCAGCGAGCCGACAGCCACCGCGAACACCGGGGAGCTGTTTTTT.

V is TRBV4-3 and J is TRBJ2-5; a possible D gene is TRBD2 (6 bases). The V end lost 1 base, the J end lost 2 bases, and 14 bases lay between the germline ends. CDR3 length: 16 residues. CDR1 and CDR2 (germline): LGHNA, YSLEER. DNA for the CDR3: TGCGCCAGCAGCCAAGGACCGGGACTGGGACAAGAGACCCAGTACTTC. Protein product: CASSQGPGLGQETQYF.